The 25 T cell receptor beta chains below all came from one sample that was sequenced in a study of blood T cell repertoires in COVID-19. TCRdb's copy holds only in-frame clones and misses some; the assay was immunoSEQ multiplex PCR. The sample records some 220,000 clones, approximately 85% being singletons. Sequenced input: peripheral blood. The receptors shown here come from a man aged 45-65 years with COVID-19, enrolled during active disease.

V and J are TRBV19 and TRBJ1-6; D ambiguous. CDR1 LNHDA and CDR2 SQIVND come from the germline V gene (reference sequence). The CDR3 runs to 13 residues. Trimming shortened V by 6 bases and J by 10 bases, and 13 bases separated the two germline ends. CDR3 DNA: TGTGCCAGTAGAGGCGTCCGGGGATCACCCCTCCACTTT. Residues: CASRGVRGSPLHF. Variable domain in full (rest from reference TRBV19 and TRBJ1-6): DGGITQSPKYLFRKEGQNVTLSCEQNLNHDAMYWYRQDPGQGLRLIYYSQIVNDFQKGDIAEGYSVSREKKESFPLTVTSAQKNPTAFYLCASRGVRGSPLHFGNGTRLTVT.

V usage is TRBV6-4 and J usage is TRBJ2-3, with TRBD1 identical over 8 bases. Trimming at V came to 5 bases and at J to 7 bases, leaving 8 bases not matched to a gene. There are 14 residues in the CDR3. Germline lookup yields CDR1 MRHNA and CDR2 SNTAGT. The CDR3 loop reads CASSNGQGDNTQYF. The CDR3 coding sequence is TGTGCCAGCAGTAACGGACAGGGTGACAATACGCAGTATTTT.

The gene calls are TRBV18 and TRBJ2-7; 12 bases align to TRBD2. The length of the CDR3 is 17 residues. V trimming: 4 bases; J trimming: 3 bases; junction bases outside the gene matches: 10. Germline V gene lookup returns CDR1 KGHSH and CDR2 LQKENI. The CDR3 sequence is CASSRPGTSGSYYEQYF. CDR3 nucleotide sequence: TGTGCCAGCTCACGACCCGGGACTAGCGGGTCCTACTACGAGCAGTACTTC.

This chain links TRBV10-3 with TRBJ1-1, with 10 bases aligning to TRBD1. From germline, CDR1 is ENHRY and CDR2 SYGVKD. The CDR3 is 13 residues long. After removal of 2 bases from V and 8 bases from J, the junction contained 2 bases not matched to a gene. CDR3 amino acids: CAISERTGGEAFF. The CDR3 nucleotides are TGTGCCATCAGTGAGCGGACAGGGGGGGAAGCTTTCTTT.

The chain is built from TRBV5-4 and TRBJ1-2; 7 positions match TRBD1. V was clipped by 7 bases and J by 0 bases; unmatched bases: 3. CDR1 is SGHNT and CDR2 is YYREEE in the germline V gene (reference sequence). This CDR3 has 13 residues. CDR3 bases: TGTGCCAGCCGGGACAGACCTAACTATGGCTACACCTTC. This sequence encodes CASRDRPNYGYTF.

CDR3 nucleotides: TGCGCCAGCAGCCAAGACCCTGGGACTAGCGGGAGGGAGCAGTTCTTC. This codes for CASSQDPGTSGREQFF. The chain recombines TRBV4-1 with TRBJ2-1, with 15 bases that match TRBD2. CDR3 length: 16 residues. The germline V gene encodes CDR1 MGHRA and CDR2 YSYEKL. V lost 0 bases to trimming and J lost 10 bases; unmatched junction nucleotides: 4.

V gene TRBV7-9 combines with J gene TRBJ2-7, with D perhaps TRBD2 (6 bases). The CDR3 consists of 15 residues. V gave up 5 bases and J gave up 0 bases, with 14 bases separating them. Germline V gene data show CDR1 as SEHNR and CDR2 as FQNEAQ (reference sequence). CDR3 bases: TGTGCCAGCAGCCACACGGGGGAAAGCTCCTACGAGCAGTACTTC. Protein: CASSHTGESSYEQYF.

By its share, this clone is medium-sized. The CDR3 is CASSPDRVAGYTF. As DNA, the CDR3 is TGTGCCAGCAGCCCCGACAGGGTAGCGGGCTACACCTTC. The chain combines TRBV7-2 with TRBJ1-2, with 7 bases matching TRBD1. CDR1 and CDR2 from the germline V gene are SGHTA and FQGNSA. The CDR3 spans 13 residues. V lost 5 bases to trimming and J lost 8 bases; unmatched junction nucleotides: 8.

The chain links TRBV30 to TRBJ1-6; possibly TRBD1 for D (5 bases). This CDR3 comprises 13 residues. Per germline, CDR1 GTSNPN and CDR2 SVGIG (reference sequence). V was cut by 3 bases and J by 7 bases, with 10 bases left in between. This CDR3 is CAWRWGENSPLHF. Here the CDR3 DNA reads TGTGCCTGGAGGTGGGGGGAGAATTCACCCCTCCACTTT.

This clone showed up just a few times. The rearrangement uses TRBV10-2 and TRBJ1-1, with 7 bases matching TRBD1. Germline lookup yields CDR1 WSHSY and CDR2 SAAADI. V gave up 5 bases and J gave up 0 bases; unmatched junction bases: 3. There are 14 residues in the CDR3. CDR3 DNA: TGCGCCAGCAGTACCGGGACAGTGAACACTGAAGCTTTCTTT. This gives the protein CASSTGTVNTEAFF.

This clone came up a few times. The chain's CDR3 is CASSLAGRGNYNSPLHF. Written as DNA, the CDR3 is TGTGCCAGCAGCTTAGCTGGCAGGGGAAACTATAATTCACCCCTCCACTTT. The chain recombines TRBV7-6 with TRBJ1-6, with D tentatively TRBD1 (6 bases). Germline V gene lookup returns CDR1 SGHVS and CDR2 FNYEAQ. The CDR3 sequence is 17 residues long. Trimming shortened V by 0 bases and J by 3 bases, and 12 bases separated the two germline ends.

This clone was counted a single time. The chain employs TRBV5-4 and TRBJ2-7; TRBD1 matches at 10 bases. V lost 3 bases and J lost 7; bases outside the gene matches: 4. In germline, CDR1 is SGHNT, CDR2 YYREEE (reference sequence). This CDR3 contains 13 residues. CDR3 bases: TGTGCCAGCAGCTGGGGGACAGGGGATGAGCAGTACTTC. As protein: CASSWGTGDEQYF.

The chain uses TRBV9 and TRBJ1-4, with 8 bases identical to TRBD1. V lost 0 bases to trimming and J lost 2 bases; unmatched junction nucleotides: 3. Germline values: CDR1 SGDLS, CDR2 YYNGEE. This CDR3 has 16 amino acids. Here the CDR3 reads CASSVDRGSTNEKLFF. The CDR3 DNA reads TGTGCCAGCAGCGTAGACAGGGGGTCGACTAATGAAAAACTGTTTTTT.

This chain connects TRBV3-1 (or the pseudogene TRBV3-2) to TRBJ1-6, with D uncertain. V shed 4 bases and J shed 0 bases, with 10 bases lying between them. Germline V gene data show CDR1 as LGHDT and CDR2 as YNNKEL (reference sequence). The CDR3 loop spans 16 amino acids. The CDR3 loop reads CASSRGLSSYNSPLHF. CDR3 nucleotides: TGTGCCAGCAGCCGAGGCCTAAGCTCCTATAATTCACCCCTCCACTTT.

The chain is built from TRBV5-4 and TRBJ2-3; TRBD2 aligns across 10 bases. This CDR3 is 14 amino acids long. Losses at the gene ends were 5 bases for V and 5 bases for J; bases not matched to a gene: 5. Germline-derived CDR1 and CDR2 are SGHNT and YYREEE (reference sequence). The CDR3 coding sequence is TGTGCCAGCAGAAGCGGGGGGGCCGTAGATACGCAGTATTTT. Residues: CASRSGGAVDTQYF.

This rearrangement joins TRBV5-4 to TRBJ2-1; TRBD2 matches at 12 bases. The V gene end was trimmed by 3 bases and the J gene end by 7 bases; junction bases not matched to a gene: 8. This CDR3 is 16 amino acids long. CDR1 SGHNT and CDR2 YYREEE come from the germline V gene (reference sequence). The DNA for the CDR3 is TGTGCCAGCAGCTCTTTTTCTAGCGGGGGGGTGAATGAGCAGTTCTTC. This codes for CASSSFSSGGVNEQFF.

This clone has a handful of counts. The chain is built from TRBV3-1 (or the pseudogene TRBV3-2) and TRBJ1-1; 8 bases are shared with TRBD1. This CDR3 is 14 amino acids long. Germline lookup yields CDR1 LGHDT and CDR2 YNNKEL (reference sequence). The trim removed 6 bases at V and 6 bases at J, leaving 9 bases unmatched. The CDR3 protein is CASSLQGVFAEAFF. The CDR3 DNA is TGTGCCAGCAGTTTACAGGGGGTTTTTGCTGAAGCTTTCTTT.

CDR3 sequence (DNA): TGTGCCAGCAGTTTGGCTGGTTCCTACGAGCAGTACTTC. Protein product: CASSLAGSYEQYF. The chain employs TRBV12-3 or TRBV12-4 and TRBJ2-7; D unclear. This CDR3 region has 13 residues. Trimming shortened V by 3 bases and J by 1 base, and 7 bases separated the two germline ends.

This clone appeared once. The genes are TRBV15 and TRBJ2-2, with D possibly being TRBD2 (5 bases). Germline CDR1 is LNHNV and CDR2 is YYDKDF (reference sequence). Trimming stripped 2 bases from V and 6 bases from J, with 10 bases between. This CDR3 comprises 14 residues. CDR3 nucleotide sequence: TGTGCCACCAGCAGAACGGGAAAATCCGGGGAGCTGTTTTTT. Protein product: CATSRTGKSGELFF.

This rearrangement joins TRBV5-1 to TRBJ2-1; the match to TRBD2 covers 8 bases. CDR1 and CDR2 (germline): SGHRS, YFSETQ. J gave up 3 bases and V 1 base, and 6 bases lay outside the gene matches. This CDR3 is built from 16 residues. The CDR3 nucleotides read TGCGCCAGCAGCTTGCAAGCGGGGGATTACTACAATGAGCAGTTCTTC. Amino acid sequence: CASSLQAGDYYNEQFF.

V is TRBV2 and J is TRBJ2-2, with 8 positions matching TRBD2. Germline V gene lookup returns CDR1 SNHLY and CDR2 FYNNEI. The CDR3 spans 15 residues. J gave up 6 bases and V 4 bases, and 7 bases lay outside the gene matches. CDR3 coding DNA: TGTGCCAGCAGTGGGGACGGGGGGGCCTCCGGGGAGCTGTTTTTT. Protein sequence: CASSGDGGASGELFF.

The rearrangement links TRBV10-3 to TRBJ2-2; TRBD1 might be the D (7 bases). The V gene lost 10 bases and the J gene lost 2 bases, with 20 bases spanning the gap. Per germline, CDR1 ENHRY and CDR2 SYGVKD. This CDR3 has 16 amino acids. The CDR3 is CATSYRGTANTGELFF. The CDR3 DNA follows: TGTGCCACTTCCTATCGCGGGACAGCTAACACCGGGGAGCTGTTTTTT.

The CDR3 sequence is CASSSGSTGADTQYF. CDR3 nucleotide sequence: TGTGCCAGCAGCTCCGGGTCGACCGGGGCAGATACGCAGTATTTT. The V and J genes are TRBV11-3 and TRBJ2-3; TRBD2 is a possible D gene (5 bases). The germline gives CDR1 SGHNT, CDR2 YENEEA. The CDR3 is 15 amino acids. Trimming pared 4 bases from V and 4 bases from J, leaving 15 bases between.

This clone was detected a few times. This chain uses TRBV28 with TRBJ1-2; a possible D gene is TRBD1 (6 bases). Looked up from germline, CDR1 is MDHEN and CDR2 is SYDVKM. The V end lost 4 bases, the J end lost 4 bases, and 13 bases lay between the germline ends. This CDR3 comprises 14 residues. The CDR3 spells CASSSSGQLYGYTF. CDR3 DNA: TGTGCCAGCAGTTCATCCGGACAGCTCTATGGCTACACCTTC.

CDR3 DNA sequence: TGTGCCAGCAGTCAACAGGGCGGCCACGAGCAGTACTTC. It encodes CASSQQGGHEQYF. The chain employs TRBV27 and TRBJ2-7; D might be TRBD1 (6 bases). V was shortened by 5 bases and J by 5 bases, with 13 bases between the two germline ends. CDR1 and CDR2 (germline): MNHEY, SMNVEV (reference sequence). This CDR3 is 13 amino acids long.